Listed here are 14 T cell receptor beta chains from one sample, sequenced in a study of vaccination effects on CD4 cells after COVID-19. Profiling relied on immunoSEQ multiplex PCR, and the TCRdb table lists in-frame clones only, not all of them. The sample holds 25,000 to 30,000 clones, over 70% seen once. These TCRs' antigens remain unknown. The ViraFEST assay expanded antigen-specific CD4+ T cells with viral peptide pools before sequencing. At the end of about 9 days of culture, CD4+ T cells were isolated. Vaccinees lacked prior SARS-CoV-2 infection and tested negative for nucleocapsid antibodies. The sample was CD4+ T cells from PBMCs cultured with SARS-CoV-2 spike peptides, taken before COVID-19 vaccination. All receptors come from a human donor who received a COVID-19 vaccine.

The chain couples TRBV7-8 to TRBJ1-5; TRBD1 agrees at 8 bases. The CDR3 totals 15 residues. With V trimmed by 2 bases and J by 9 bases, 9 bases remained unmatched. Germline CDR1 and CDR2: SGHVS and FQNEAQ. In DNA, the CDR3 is TGTGCCAGCAGCTTATTAGGACAGGGAAGAGGGCCCCAGCATTTT. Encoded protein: CASSLLGQGRGPQHF.

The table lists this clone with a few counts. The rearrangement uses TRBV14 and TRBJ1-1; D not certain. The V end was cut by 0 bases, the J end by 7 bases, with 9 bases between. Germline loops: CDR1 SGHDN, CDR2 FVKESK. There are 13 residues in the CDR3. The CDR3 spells CASSQETGSEAFF. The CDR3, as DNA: TGTGCCAGCAGCCAAGAGACTGGAAGTGAAGCTTTCTTT.

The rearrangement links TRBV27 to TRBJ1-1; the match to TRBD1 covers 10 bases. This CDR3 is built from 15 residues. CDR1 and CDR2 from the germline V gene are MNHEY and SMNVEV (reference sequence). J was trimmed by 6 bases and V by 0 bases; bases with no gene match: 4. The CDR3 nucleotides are TGTGCCAGCAGTTTATCGGGGACAGGGGTCTCTGAAGCTTTCTTT. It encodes CASSLSGTGVSEAFF.

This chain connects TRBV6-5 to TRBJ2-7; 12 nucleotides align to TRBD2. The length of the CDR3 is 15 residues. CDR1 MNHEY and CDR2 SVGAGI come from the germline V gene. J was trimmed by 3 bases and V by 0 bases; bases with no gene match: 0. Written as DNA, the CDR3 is TGTGCCAGCAGTTACTCGACTAGCGGGGGCTACGAGCAGTACTTC. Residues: CASSYSTSGGYEQYF.

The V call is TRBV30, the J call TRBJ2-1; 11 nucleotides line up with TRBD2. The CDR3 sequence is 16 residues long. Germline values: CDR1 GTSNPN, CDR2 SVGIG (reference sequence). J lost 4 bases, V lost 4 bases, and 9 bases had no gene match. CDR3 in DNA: TGTGCCTGGACCCGGGGGGCTAGCGGGAGGTACAATGAGCAGTTCTTC. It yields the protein CAWTRGASGRYNEQFF.

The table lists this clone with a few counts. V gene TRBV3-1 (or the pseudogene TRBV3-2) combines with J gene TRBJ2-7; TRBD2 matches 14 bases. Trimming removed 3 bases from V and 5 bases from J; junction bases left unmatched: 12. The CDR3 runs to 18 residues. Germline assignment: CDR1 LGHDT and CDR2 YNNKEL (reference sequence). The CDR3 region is CASSHGLGLAGAGDEQYF. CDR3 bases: TGTGCCAGCAGCCACGGATTGGGACTAGCGGGAGCTGGGGACGAGCAGTACTTC.

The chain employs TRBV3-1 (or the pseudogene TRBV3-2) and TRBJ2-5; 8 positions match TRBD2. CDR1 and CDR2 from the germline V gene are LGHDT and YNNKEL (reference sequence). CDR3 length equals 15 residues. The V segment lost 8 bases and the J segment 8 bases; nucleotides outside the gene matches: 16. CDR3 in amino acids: CASRTSGGPPLTQYF. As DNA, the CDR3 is TGTGCCAGCCGCACCTCGGGGGGGCCCCCTTTAACCCAGTACTTC.

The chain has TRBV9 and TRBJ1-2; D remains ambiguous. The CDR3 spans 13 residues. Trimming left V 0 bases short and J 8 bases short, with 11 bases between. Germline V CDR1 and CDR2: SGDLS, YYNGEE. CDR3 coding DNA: TGTGCCAGCAGCGTAGATGATCGTGGGGGCTACACCTTC. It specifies CASSVDDRGGYTF. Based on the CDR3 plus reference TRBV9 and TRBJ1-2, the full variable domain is DSGVTQTPKHLITATGQRVTLRCSPRSGDLSVYWYQQSLDQGLQFLIQYYNGEERAKGNILERFSAQQFPDLHSELNLSSLELGDSALYFCASSVDDRGGYTFGSGTRLTVV.

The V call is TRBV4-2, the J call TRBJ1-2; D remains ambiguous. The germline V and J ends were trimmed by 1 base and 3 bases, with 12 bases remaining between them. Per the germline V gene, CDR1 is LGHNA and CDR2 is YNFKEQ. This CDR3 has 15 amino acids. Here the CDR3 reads CASSQGEGGDYGYTF. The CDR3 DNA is TGTGCCAGCAGCCAAGGGGAGGGTGGCGACTATGGCTACACCTTC.

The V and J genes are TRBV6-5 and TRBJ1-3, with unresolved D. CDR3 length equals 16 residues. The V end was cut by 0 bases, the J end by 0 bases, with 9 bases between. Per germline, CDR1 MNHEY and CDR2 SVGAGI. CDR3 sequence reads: CASSYSALSSGNTIYF. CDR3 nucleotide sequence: TGTGCCAGCAGTTACTCTGCACTGAGCTCTGGAAACACCATATATTTT.

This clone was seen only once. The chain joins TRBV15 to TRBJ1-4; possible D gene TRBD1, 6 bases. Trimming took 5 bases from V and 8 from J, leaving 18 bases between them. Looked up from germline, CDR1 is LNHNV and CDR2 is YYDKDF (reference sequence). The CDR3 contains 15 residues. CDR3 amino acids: CATSANREGYEKLFF. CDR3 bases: TGTGCCACCAGCGCAAACAGGGAAGGGTACGAAAAACTGTTTTTT.

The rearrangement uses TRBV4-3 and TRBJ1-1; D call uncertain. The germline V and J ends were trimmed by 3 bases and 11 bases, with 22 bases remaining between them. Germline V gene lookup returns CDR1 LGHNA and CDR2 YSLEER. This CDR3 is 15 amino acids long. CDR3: CASSHEPRQSQAAFF. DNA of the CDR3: TGCGCCAGCAGCCATGAACCCAGGCAGTCCCAGGCGGCTTTCTTT.

CDR3 coding DNA: TGTGCCAGCAGTTACCGGGGTGCTAGCAATCAGCCCCAGCATTTT. This sequence encodes CASSYRGASNQPQHF. This chain joins TRBV6-5 and TRBJ1-5; the D is unclear. V lost 2 bases and J 0 bases, leaving 8 bases between the germline ends. The CDR3 is made up of 15 amino acids. Germline values: CDR1 MNHEY, CDR2 SVGAGI.

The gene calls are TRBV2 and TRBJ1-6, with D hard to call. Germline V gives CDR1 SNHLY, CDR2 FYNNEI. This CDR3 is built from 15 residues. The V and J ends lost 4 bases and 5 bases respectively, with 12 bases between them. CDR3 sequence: CASSGGPYDNSPLHF. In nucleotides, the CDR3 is TGTGCCAGCAGTGGAGGACCGTACGATAATTCACCCCTCCACTTT.